This T cell receptor beta chain was sequenced for a study of patients and donors after allogeneic stem cell transplantation. TCRdb passed the RT-PCR reads through MiXCR, listing each CDR3 protein once. The data show about a million distinct CDR3 sequences, with 18% seen just once and 5% to 6.5% held by the top ten. V shed 0 bases and J 3 bases; nucleotides not matched to a gene: 9. Germline V gene sequence: CDR1 SGHRS, CDR2 YFSETQ. The CDR3 has 16 residues. The sample taken for sequencing was blood, either unsorted or a sorted T cell fraction (not recorded which). The sequence was collected from a human donor who was either an allogeneic HSCT recipient or a stem cell or donor lymphocyte infusion donor (not recorded which). It is not recorded whose cells these are; they may come from a transplant donor. The chain combines TRBV5-1 with TRBJ2-7, with TRBD1 matching over 7 bases. The CDR3 loop reads CASSLGRDRNVYEQYF. The CDR3 DNA sequence: TGCGCCAGCAGCTTGGGTCGGGACAGAAACGTCTACGAGCAGTACTTC.